This T cell receptor beta chain was retrieved from a study of cytomegalovirus exposure and HLA in healthy donors (dated by TCRdb to 2017 to 2019). Broadly, across the study: According to an earlier analysis of 587 of the donors, some 180 million T cells yielded some 120 million unique TCR beta sequences and about 300 Gb of sequence data. Of the 300 to 500 genotyped donors, 65% to 90% were placed in the genetic ancestry cluster associated with self-reported Caucasian donors. Donor age, sex, ethnicity and CMV serostatus were compiled alongside the repertoire data. The number of donors typed differed by locus, with about 629-640 for A, B, C, DRB1 and DQB1, 522 for DQA1, under 610 for DPA1, and 450 to 480 for DPB1. An earlier analysis of fewer than 700 of the donors applied high-throughput TCR beta sequencing to assess whether each TCR beta V gene segment acted as functional or pseudogenic. The T cell repertoires of roughly 660 subjects were profiled by immunosequencing and related to cytomegalovirus serostatus. Besides the first cohort of some 670 subjects, a separate validation cohort made up of roughly 120 different subjects was used. Genome-wide SNP genotypes for about three fifths of the roughly 670 donors were used in a later genetic analysis, which treated that subset as a discovery cohort. Class I and class II HLA loci were covered by the typing at four-digit resolution. To study patterns of TCR occurrence, a later analysis re-analyzed previously published TCR beta repertoires from hundreds of donors and added high-resolution HLA genotyping. Rather than using new phenotypic data, the later analysis identified candidate immune exposures from TCR beta sequences and from how often those sequences occurred across donors. An early release that covered about 600 HLA-typed donors contained approximately 300 gigabases of sequencing data and about 93 million unique TCR sequences. The study aimed to test whether cataloging public T cell receptors could reveal signatures of past pathogen exposure. Roughly 5 DR-DQ haplotypes were handled as single units for association and clustering, since linkage in the cohort was strong. On average, roughly 250,000 unique TCR beta nucleotide sequences were sequenced per donor among more than 350 genotyped donors of the cohort, with about 17% of those sequences being non-productive. All discovery cohort repertoires had been generated using a single sequencing platform. High-throughput TCR immunosequencing, statistical association of individual TCRs with disease status, and machine learning were combined to predict cytomegalovirus infection status.

About this clone: The clone's antigen remains unknown. Per-nucleotide qualities are absent, and no much larger clonotype sits a single base away.

The cohort comprised hundreds of healthy bone marrow donors. Cohort members were all nominally healthy when sampled, although unrecorded immune exposures were likely present. The donor tested CMV seronegative, placing the donor among the approximately 400 seronegative members of the cohort. Every donor gave a peripheral blood sample, and the peripheral blood mononuclear cells from that sample were used for TCR beta sequencing. Genomic DNA was extracted from the blood cell samples with the Qiagen DNeasy Blood Extraction Kit. Findings and caveats that apply to the study as a whole: The cohort was sequenced for TCR beta chains only, and without alpha or paired-chain data the features that could be detected were limited. Most TCR sequences were seen in very few donors, while some public TCRs were found in many individuals. In a later analysis, the rate of TCR association differed among HLA loci, with DRB1 alleles having the most associated TCRs and HLA-C alleles having the fewest. Linkage disequilibrium might explain the correlated functional status among segregating V segments, but an unknown experimental factor could not be ruled out. Because counts were too low, about 18 rarely observed V segments, including chromosome 9 orphons, were left out of the earlier analysis of 500 to 650 of the donors. A further reported finding was that TCR beta sequences accurately predicted the HLA-A and HLA-B alleles for most subjects in the first cohort. Because the 87-base-pair reads could not distinguish some IMGT-functional V segments, including TRBV6-2 and TRBV6-3, those segments were excluded. Compared with the approximately 700-donor mean, donors in an Asian-associated ancestry cluster had fewer N-insertions in productive TCRs, according to a later genetic analysis. CMV serostatus was the only immune exposure information available for the cohort. In vitro tests confirmed that a few of the cytomegalovirus-associated TCR beta chains recognize cytomegalovirus antigens. It was suggested by the authors that the approach could potentially be generalized to other disease states and immunological phenotypes. HLA typing was unavailable for some donors at each locus, so association tests used only the typed subset. Broadly in line with IMGT annotations, most TCR beta V segments showed up in productive rearrangements about 87% or about 30% of the time in an earlier analysis of a few hundred of the donors. A cluster of highly shared sequence variants was judged likely to be a technical artifact of the sequencing pipeline. In a later analysis, more than 15,000 TCR beta sequences were associated with specific HLA alleles at a false discovery rate of 0.05. Several of the top co-occurrence clusters appeared to be linked to parvovirus B19, influenza, CMV and Epstein-Barr virus, according to a later analysis. A total of roughly 160 TCR beta chains were listed by the study as associated with cytomegalovirus. The presence/absence analyses assumed that sequencing depth was roughly uniform across donors, and that assumption may not be true. The classifier was reported to diagnose cytomegalovirus status with high specificity and sensitivity in both the original cohort and the validation cohort. A later analysis found that most CMV-associated TCR beta chains appeared HLA-restricted, with HLA associations seemingly driven largely by CMV exposure. Assigning TCR associations to individual alleles was difficult when HLA alleles, especially DR and DQ, strongly co-occurred. In a later analysis, HLA-associated TCR beta chains were found to be more clonally expanded and to have lower generation probabilities than equally common non-associated chains. V-gene and J-gene trimming of TCR beta chains was associated with a missense DCLRE1C variant in a later genetic analysis, and the association was replicated in an independent cohort.

The CDR3 numbers 14 residues from cysteine through phenylalanine. Just CDR3 DNA is preserved here, 42 bases in frame from base 1. V is trimmed back by 1 base and J by 8 bases, and the junction contains 4 bases that no gene match accounts for. The germline V gene encodes CDR1 SGHRS and CDR2 YFSETQ. The method behind the library was the immunoSEQ multiplex PCR assay. For the multiplex PCR, a mixture combining 60 forward primers for TCR Vbeta segments and 13 reverse primers for TCR Jbeta segments was used. The CDR3 region of rearranged TCR beta genes was amplified from genomic DNA with a multiplex PCR assay. Amplified TCR beta libraries were sequenced as 87-base-pair reads on the Illumina HiSeq System. Per the source publication's procedure: A later analysis counted about 80 million unique TCR beta chains across the approximately 700 repertoires, and 9 million to 14 million of these chains were shared by at least two donors. A nearest-neighbor algorithm error-corrected the raw reads and collapsed the reads into unique sequences, merging closely related sequences to remove PCR and sequencing errors. CDR3 sequences were aligned to IMGT reference sequences to assign V, D and J gene segments. For a sequence to be retained, a match of at least six nucleotides was required to both a V gene segment and a J gene segment. Rearrangements were classified as productive when the CDR3 lacked stop codons and remained in frame with V and J, and all other rearrangements were classified as non-productive. CDR3 was defined according to IMGT convention as the region running from the second conserved V-encoded cysteine to the conserved J-encoded phenylalanine. The earlier analysis of 500 to 600 of the donors excluded sequences that lacked an unambiguous match to a single V gene segment. In an earlier analysis of some 590 of the donors, a V segment was called functional when productive rearrangements were above 56.7%, and segregating when the standard deviation between donors exceeded 5%. A statistical classification framework was built to diagnose cytomegalovirus status from the catalog of TCR beta chain sequences. V and J gene assignment, in a later analysis, came from comparing TCR nucleotide sequences with IMGT/GENE-DB human TR gene sequences. The TCRdist pipeline was used in a later analysis to assign CDR3 sequences and most-parsimonious VDJ recombination scenarios. A later analysis defined each TCR beta chain by its CDR3 amino acid sequence plus V-gene family, and excluded reads lacking a unique V-gene family. To address suspected cross-contamination and a sequencing artifact, a later analysis removed around 600 highly shared, low-generation-probability nucleotide sequences. In a later analysis, a clonal expansion index for each public chain was calculated from normalized within-repertoire ranks of inferred template counts. A later analysis computed generation probabilities with a VDJ recombination model fitted to out-of-frame rearrangements, and checked the results against IGoR. Hypergeometric tests were used in a later analysis to score TCR-TCR, TCR-HLA and TCR-CMV co-occurrence, with a repertoire-size bias correction applied to the TCR pairs. A later analysis estimated false discovery rates by permuting HLA or CMV assignments 20 times. In a later analysis, co-occurring TCRs were grouped with DBSCAN, and TCRdist sequence similarity was added when clustering was performed within HLA-allele-positive subsets. Co-occurrence clustering excluded repertoires with fewer than 30,000 or more than 120,000 public chains, plus five with anomalous nucleotide sharing. Imported from immuneACCESS, the table was reduced by TCRdb to in-frame sequences with V and J called. These copies leave out some clones; in studies compared against another copy, an unresolved V gene accounts for under half, and the cause of the remainder is not known. The V and J calls and clone size were taken over from that table, and D and trimming were inferred from the DNA. This sample lists 180,000 or so clones; approximately 80% were detected once. The top ten constitute 1.5% to 2% of the sample.

This clonotype was obtained from a man aged 18 to 30 in good health and CMV-seronegative. This receptor chain uses TRBV5-1 and TRBJ1-4, with 8 bases matching TRBD1. Sequenced input: PBMCs. The nucleotide sequence reads as follows: TGCGCCAGCAGCTTGTATAGGACAGGGGAAAAACTGTTTTTT. This gives the protein CASSLYRTGEKLFF.